This entry lists 24 T cell receptor beta chains sequenced from one sample in a study of blood T cells in healthy people across ages. Next came a second PCR, run for roughly 7 to 12 cycles, which used a sample-barcoded 5' primer along with a J-beta primer mix. Each CDR3 protein gets one entry after TCRdb re-called the 5' RACE reads with MiXCR. The sample holds 550,000 to 800,000 distinct CDR3 sequences, about 30% seen once. Sequencing was performed on blood. The receptors here all came from a woman over 75 in good health.

This chain uses TRBV28 with TRBJ1-2, with 9 nucleotides matching TRBD1. Germline V gene data show CDR1 as MDHEN and CDR2 as SYDVKM. The CDR3 length is 16 residues. Germline trimming cut 4 bases from V and 8 bases from J; bases unmatched to any gene: 14. The CDR3 sequence is CASSSIPGQGLQGYTF. The CDR3 coding sequence is TGTGCCAGCAGTTCGATTCCGGGACAGGGCCTTCAGGGCTACACCTTC.

This chain uses TRBV5-1 with TRBJ1-2, with a weak D call TRBD1 (6 bases). V dropped 6 bases and J dropped 2 bases, with 14 bases sitting between them. Germline V gene lookup returns CDR1 SGHRS and CDR2 YFSETQ. The CDR3 spans 14 residues. The CDR3: CASMGGARNYGYTF. In DNA, the CDR3 is TGCGCCAGCATGGGGGGGGCTCGGAACTATGGCTACACCTTC.

This clonotype was seen repeatedly, ten times or more. V and J are TRBV7-2 and TRBJ1-1; 11 nucleotides line up with TRBD1. The V segment lost 3 bases and the J segment 2 bases; nucleotides outside the gene matches: 8. This CDR3 is built from 17 residues. Germline-derived CDR1 and CDR2 are SGHTA and FQGNSA. CDR3 in DNA: TGTGCCAGCAGCTTTACCGGGACAGGGGGGCCCAACACTGAAGCTTTCTTT. It translates to CASSFTGTGGPNTEAFF.

The gene calls are TRBV30 and TRBJ2-4; TRBD2 matches at 12 bases. The J call is in doubt because the DNA end fits TRBJ2-7 better. Germline lookup yields CDR1 GTSNPN and CDR2 SVGIG (reference sequence). The CDR3 contains 15 residues. The chain's CDR3 is CAWGDGLAGLGEQYF. In DNA form, the CDR3 reads TGTGCCTGGGGCGATGGACTAGCGGGATTAGGCGAGCAGTACTTC.

This clonotype appeared many times. The chain combines TRBV20-1 with TRBJ2-5; D is possibly TRBD1 or TRBD2 (5 bases each). This CDR3 region has 13 residues. V lost 7 bases, J lost 1 base, and 13 bases lay in between. Germline-derived CDR1 and CDR2 are DFQATT and SNEGSKA (reference sequence). CDR3 region: CSVRTGRQETQYF. The CDR3 region has the DNA TGCAGTGTTAGGACGGGGCGCCAAGAGACCCAGTACTTC.

This clonotype was counted many times. The chain uses TRBV6-2 or TRBV6-3 and TRBJ2-7; D is uncertain. Germline V CDR1 and CDR2: MNHEY, SVGEGT. The CDR3 runs to 11 residues. V was pared by 7 bases and J by 3 bases, with 7 bases between. The CDR3 spells CASINNYEQYF. The CDR3, as DNA: TGTGCCAGCATCAACAACTACGAGCAGTACTTC.

In the case of this clonotype: A much larger clone lies one base from this, so it may be a read error. The V gene is TRBV3-1, the J gene TRBJ2-3; D not certain. Germline V gene sequence: CDR1 LGHDT, CDR2 YNNKEL (reference sequence). This CDR3 has 15 residues. CDR3 nucleotides: TGTGTCAGCAGCCAAGAGGTTCTGAATACAGATACGCAGTATTTT. Its translation: CVSSQEVLNTDTQYF.

This rearrangement joins TRBV28 to TRBJ2-4, with 12 bases identical to TRBD1. The J call may be faulty, since TRBJ2-5 better matches the DNA end. Germline V gives CDR1 MDHEN, CDR2 SYDVKM. This CDR3 is built from 17 residues. The CDR3 here is CASSFPRDRGRQETQYF. The CDR3 nucleotides read TGTGCCAGCAGTTTCCCCCGGGACAGGGGGCGCCAAGAGACCCAGTACTTC.

In this sample, this clonotype turned up a few times. This chain connects TRBV28 to TRBJ1-4, with D unclear. The CDR3 consists of 20 residues. V lost 7 bases and J 0 bases, leaving 27 bases between the germline ends. Germline values: CDR1 MDHEN, CDR2 SYDVKM. CDR3 in DNA: TGTGCCAGCAAATCACTGTGGATGTCCAGGCCATTTGCAACTAATGAAAAACTGTTTTTT. Translated, it gives CASKSLWMSRPFATNEKLFF.

There are a few counts of this clonotype. A read error may be the cause here, since a much bigger clone is one base away. The gene calls are TRBV5-1 and TRBJ2-5; 8 nucleotides line up with TRBD2. The germline V gene has CDR1 SGHRS and CDR2 YFSETQ. The CDR3 runs 15 residues. Trimming took 0 bases from V and 11 from J; bases not matched to a gene: 12. The CDR3 nucleotides are TGCGCCAGCAGCTTGGAAGCGGGGGCCTACAATGAGCAGTACTTC. Its translation: CASSLEAGAYNEQYF.

This clonotype was seen a handful of times. The CDR3 DNA reads as TGTGCCAGCAGTGAAGCTTACCCAGGGGGGAACGAGCAGTACTTC. Its protein product is CASSEAYPGGNEQYF. The chain carries TRBV6-1 and TRBJ2-5; D is perhaps TRBD1 (7 bases). The assigned J gene may be wrong: the sequence end matches TRBJ2-7 better. Germline lookup yields CDR1 MNHNS and CDR2 SASEGT. The CDR3 consists of 15 residues.

CDR3 sequence (DNA): TGTGCCAGCAGCCTAACAGCCCCGAACACTGAAGCTTTCTTT. Encoded protein: CASSLTAPNTEAFF. The chain is built from TRBV7-9 and TRBJ1-1, with unresolved D. With 5 bases removed from V and 1 base from J, the gap between germline ends came to 11 bases. CDR3 length: 14 amino acids. The germline V gene encodes CDR1 SEHNR and CDR2 FQNEAQ (reference sequence).

The J gene is TRBJ1-6, the V gene TRBV4-3; no firm D call. CDR1 and CDR2 (germline): LGHNA, YSLEER. The CDR3 is 17 residues long. Trimming removed 0 bases at V and 1 base at J, with 10 bases between. The CDR3 loop is CASSQDPSGSYNSPLHF. In nucleotides, the CDR3 is TGCGCCAGCAGCCAAGACCCCAGTGGGTCCTATAATTCACCCCTCCACTTT.

This clonotype showed up many times. The chain couples TRBV7-2 to TRBJ2-3, with 11 bases fitting TRBD2. Germline CDR1 and CDR2: SGHTA and FQGNSA. The CDR3 runs 18 residues. Trimming cost V 0 bases and J 3 bases; bases outside gene matches: 8. The CDR3 nucleotides are TGTGCCAGCAGCTTAGCCGGATCTAGCGGGGGGTGGACAGATACGCAGTATTTT. As protein: CASSLAGSSGGWTDTQYF.

This clonotype was seen repeatedly, ten times or more. V usage is TRBV6-6 and J usage is TRBJ2-3, with 12 bases lining up with TRBD1. Germline V lookup: CDR1 MNHNY, CDR2 SVGAGI (reference sequence). The V gene end was trimmed by 7 bases and the J gene end by 10 bases; junction bases not matched to a gene: 12. This CDR3 is built from 15 residues. Here the CDR3 reads CASTRDRGLITAQYF. CDR3 nucleotide sequence: TGTGCCAGCACCCGGGACAGGGGGCTAATTACCGCGCAGTATTTT.

On this clonotype: A single base separates this from a much larger clone, so it may be a read error. The chain uses TRBV7-9 and TRBJ2-1, with D possibly matching TRBD2 (7 bases). The CDR3 sequence is 12 residues long. Trimming cost V 3 bases and J 15 bases, with 15 bases left between them. Per germline, CDR1 SEHNR and CDR2 FQNEAQ (reference sequence). CDR3 sequence reads: CASSLQGGGLFF. CDR3 bases: TGTGCCAGCAGCTTGCAAGGGGGGGGCCTGTTCTTC. Based on the CDR3 plus reference TRBV7-9 and TRBJ2-1, the full variable domain is DTGVSQNPRHKITKRGQNVTFRCDPISEHNRLYWYRQTLGQGPEFLTYFQNEAQLEKSRLLSDRFSAERPKGSFSTLEIQRTEQGDSAMYLCASSLQGGGLFFGPGTRLTVL.

The chain employs TRBV20-1 and TRBJ2-7; 10 bases agree with TRBD2. Germline trimming cut 5 bases from V and 6 bases from J; bases unmatched to any gene: 7. The germline V gene encodes CDR1 DFQATT and CDR2 SNEGSKA (reference sequence). The CDR3 covers 13 residues. The CDR3 here is CSAQSGGASEQYF. CDR3 coding DNA: TGCAGTGCTCAGAGCGGGGGGGCCAGCGAGCAGTACTTC.

This clonotype was found many times. The DNA of the CDR3 is TGTCCCCTCAATGAAAAACTGTTTTTT. Translation: CPLNEKLFF. The chain joins TRBV6-1 to TRBJ1-4; D not certain. This CDR3 is 9 amino acids long. Per germline, CDR1 MNHNS and CDR2 SASEGT.

There are many counts of this clonotype. The CDR3 DNA follows: TGTGCCAGCAGCCAAGATCTTAGCGGGGGTGAGTTCTTC. Its translation is CASSQDLSGGEFF. The chain couples TRBV3-1 to TRBJ2-1, with TRBD2 identical over 9 bases. Looked up from germline, CDR1 is LGHDT and CDR2 is YNNKEL (reference sequence). This CDR3 spans 13 amino acids. V trimming: 0 bases; J trimming: 14 bases; junction bases outside the gene matches: 5.

This clonotype was seen ten or more times. V and J are TRBV18 and TRBJ1-5; D unclear. This CDR3 has 13 amino acids. V lost 3 bases, J lost 6 bases, and 9 bases lay in between. Germline-derived CDR1 and CDR2 are KGHSH and LQKENI. CDR3 DNA: TGTGCCAGCTCACCGTCTCGGACTCAGCCCCAGCATTTT. It specifies CASSPSRTQPQHF.

This clonotype was detected many times. The chain employs TRBV9 and TRBJ2-1; unclear D gene. The CDR3 spans 13 residues. CDR1 and CDR2 (germline): SGDLS, YYNGEE. Deletions cut 4 bases from V and 5 bases from J, with 10 bases between. In nucleotides, the CDR3 is TGTGCCAGCAGCACCCGACACGACAATGAGCAGTTCTTC. Protein: CASSTRHDNEQFF. Full variable domain (outside the CDR3, taken from reference TRBV9 and TRBJ2-1): DSGVTQTPKHLITATGQRVTLRCSPRSGDLSVYWYQQSLDQGLQFLIQYYNGEERAKGNILERFSAQQFPDLHSELNLSSLELGDSALYFCASSTRHDNEQFFGPGTRLTVL.

The sample holds many counts of this clonotype. The chain links TRBV5-1 to TRBJ2-6; D is unclear. The CDR3 has 16 amino acids. Between the trimmed V and J ends, which lost 4 bases and 0 bases, there was a span of 11 bases. CDR1 is SGHRS, CDR2 YFSETQ, per germline. The CDR3 here is CASSADGGSGANVLTF. The CDR3 DNA sequence: TGCGCCAGCAGCGCGGACGGCGGCTCTGGGGCCAACGTCCTGACTTTC.

This clonotype was observed at least ten times. The chain combines TRBV20-1 with TRBJ1-2, with a possible D match to TRBD1 (5 bases). The germline V gene has CDR1 DFQATT and CDR2 SNEGSKA (reference sequence). The ends were cut back, 0 bases at V and 8 bases at J, with 19 bases in the middle. The CDR3 consists of 15 residues. The CDR3 spells CSARDGGREGKGYTF. CDR3 DNA sequence: TGCAGTGCTAGAGATGGCGGCAGGGAGGGGAAAGGCTACACCTTC.

This CDR3 reads CASSLLTRTGPDLSSGANVLTF. In DNA form, the CDR3 reads TGTGCCAGCAGCCTTCTAACCCGGACAGGTCCTGATCTAAGCTCTGGGGCCAACGTCCTGACTTTC. The V call is TRBV14, the J call TRBJ2-6; TRBD1 matches 7 bases. Germline V lookup: CDR1 SGHDN, CDR2 FVKESK. The CDR3 runs to 22 residues. V lost 4 bases to trimming and J lost 0 bases; unmatched junction nucleotides: 21.